This T cell receptor beta chain appears in the sequencing data of a study of shared clonotypes between healthy human individuals. The study's findings and limits: Researchers sampled blood only, noting tissue repertoires likely differ. The low donor count limited represented genetic and exposure-history diversity.

This CDR3 contains 18 residues. Germline trimming cut 5 bases from V and 0 bases from J; bases unmatched to any gene: 13. Germline assignment: CDR1 MNHEY and CDR2 SMNVEV (reference sequence). The donors were all Caucasian adults (living in Nashville, Tennessee). Running of the assay took place at deep level. The assay was immunoSEQ multiplex PCR, and TCRdb's table has in-frame clones only and misses some. The data show about 2.5 million clones, with around 92% seen just once and 0.37% held by the top ten. Of note for this clone: What it binds is unknown.

Source material: naive CD4+ T cells from PBMCs. The subset here: CD45RA+ positively selected. J is TRBJ1-3 and V is TRBV27, with TRBD1 identical over 7 bases. This TCR derives from a man aged 18 to 30 in good health. Some clones in this sample may be carry-over from other donors' samples. CDR3 in DNA: TGTGCCAGCAGTAAGACAGGGTACCGGCTAGACTCTGGAAACACCATATATTTT. It specifies CASSKTGYRLDSGNTIYF.